These 15 T cell receptor beta chains originate from one sample sequenced in a study of T cell repertoires in cytomegalovirus infection. Each CDR3 protein is one row after TCRdb ran MiXCR on the reads. The table lists fewer than 650,000 distinct CDR3 sequences, about 40% of them singletons, with over 45% in the top ten. These receptors' antigens are unknown. The sequences come from cultured PBMCs, collected from culture after CMV antigen stimulation. The receptors originated from a human donor in good health (CMV status not recorded). Some clones in this sample may be carry-over from other donors' samples.

This sequence joins TRBV11-3 and TRBJ2-2; D assignment may be TRBD1 or TRBD2 (5 bases each). With 5 bases removed from V and 12 bases from J, the gap between germline ends came to 13 bases. From germline, CDR1 is SGHNT and CDR2 YENEEA. This CDR3 spans 12 amino acids. The CDR3 loop reads CASSPGTTQLFF. CDR3 DNA: TGTGCCAGCAGCCCCGGGACGACCCAGCTGTTTTTT.

The CDR3 loop is CASSPLGNQPQHF. The CDR3 region has the DNA TGTGCCAGCAGTCCGTTGGGCAATCAGCCCCAGCATTTT. The rearrangement links TRBV6-1 to TRBJ1-5; D is undetermined. V shed 5 bases and J shed 2 bases, with 7 bases lying between them. Germline CDR1 MNHNS, CDR2 SASEGT. This CDR3 region has 13 residues.

This chain links TRBV5-1 with TRBJ2-3; a weak D match, TRBD2 (5 bases). Germline CDR1 SGHRS, CDR2 YFSETQ. The V and J ends lost 6 bases and 0 bases respectively, with 14 bases between them. The CDR3 runs 15 residues. CDR3 in amino acids: CASTDVSGSTDTQYF. The CDR3 DNA sequence: TGCGCCAGCACCGACGTGAGCGGTAGCACAGATACGCAGTATTTT.

This clonotype was detected only a few times. The chain couples TRBV3-1 to TRBJ2-3; D call uncertain. This CDR3 comprises 13 residues. Per the germline V gene, CDR1 is LGHDT and CDR2 is YNNKEL (reference sequence). Trimming removed 0 bases from V and 2 bases from J, with 3 bases in between. The CDR3 region is CASSQDATDTQYF. In nucleotides, the CDR3 is TGTGCCAGCAGCCAAGATGCCACAGATACGCAGTATTTT.

The V gene is TRBV5-4, the J gene TRBJ1-2; TRBD1 agrees at 8 bases. V lost 3 bases and J lost 4; bases outside the gene matches: 5. The CDR3 runs 14 residues. Germline-derived CDR1 and CDR2 are SGHNT and YYREEE (reference sequence). CDR3 sequence reads: CASSSYRGTYGYTF. The CDR3 region has the DNA TGTGCCAGCAGCTCCTACAGGGGGACCTATGGCTACACCTTC.

This clonotype was picked up a small number of times. The rearrangement uses TRBV7-2 and TRBJ2-5; 10 nucleotides line up with TRBD2. Looked up from germline, CDR1 is SGHTA and CDR2 is FQGNSA. With V trimmed by 3 bases and J by 9 bases, 13 bases remained unmatched. This CDR3 spans 16 amino acids. The CDR3 bases are TGTGCCAGCAGCTTCTCGGCTAGCGGGGGTCCCGGGGCCCAGTACTTC. Translating it yields CASSFSASGGPGAQYF.

This clonotype has a handful of counts. V is TRBV28 and J is TRBJ2-2; no definite D call. Trimming left V 6 bases short and J 5 bases short, with 19 bases between. Germline CDR1 reads MDHEN; CDR2 reads SYDVKM. CDR3 length: 16 amino acids. CDR3 region: CASRHGWQPVTGELFF. The CDR3 DNA reads as TGTGCCAGCAGACACGGGTGGCAGCCAGTTACCGGGGAGCTGTTTTTT.

This clonotype was observed a handful of times. The chain is built from TRBV12-3 or TRBV12-4 and TRBJ1-2; 10 nucleotides agree with TRBD1. J gave up 3 bases and V 4 bases, and 5 bases lay outside the gene matches. CDR3 size: 15 residues. The CDR3 coding sequence is TGTGCCAGCAGTTCCCCCGGGACAGGGGACTATGGCTACACCTTC. Translation: CASSSPGTGDYGYTF.

The chain joins TRBV7-9 to TRBJ2-1; TRBD2 matches 11 bases. The germline gives CDR1 SEHNR, CDR2 FQNEAQ (reference sequence). The CDR3 covers 16 residues. Trimming took 5 bases from V and 3 from J; bases not matched to a gene: 6. In DNA, the CDR3 is TGTGCCAGCAGCGACCGGCTAGCGGGAGGCTACAATGAGCAGTTCTTC. Protein: CASSDRLAGGYNEQFF. The full variable domain, completed using reference TRBV7-9 and TRBJ2-1, is DTGVSQNPRHKITKRGQNVTFRCDPISEHNRLYWYRQTLGQGPEFLTYFQNEAQLEKSRLLSDRFSAERPKGSFSTLEIQRTEQGDSAMYLCASSDRLAGGYNEQFFGPGTRLTVL.

This chain uses TRBV27 with TRBJ1-1; D ambiguous. Trimming stripped 6 bases from V and 0 bases from J, with 23 bases between. This CDR3 is built from 18 residues. The germline V gene encodes CDR1 MNHEY and CDR2 SMNVEV (reference sequence). In nucleotides, the CDR3 is TGTGCCAGCAGCCCCCTTTCCCTACGGACGCCGATGAACACTGAAGCTTTCTTT. Protein: CASSPLSLRTPMNTEAFF.

The chain couples TRBV20-1 to TRBJ1-3; D not resolved. The germline CDR1 and CDR2 sequences are DFQATT and SNEGSKA (reference sequence). V lost 1 base to trimming and J lost 0 bases, with 10 bases between them. This CDR3 has 15 residues. DNA for the CDR3: TGCAGTGCTAGAGGGATGGGCTCCTCTGGAAACACCATATATTTT. Its protein product is CSARGMGSSGNTIYF.

This chain joins TRBV6-1 and TRBJ2-1, with 11 nucleotides matching TRBD2. Germline CDR1 MNHNS, CDR2 SASEGT. The trim removed 1 base at V and 5 bases at J, leaving 4 bases unmatched. This CDR3 spans 16 amino acids. DNA of the CDR3: TGTGCCAGCAGTGAAGTGCGACTAGCGGGGAACAATGAGCAGTTCTTC. Its translation is CASSEVRLAGNNEQFF.

There are a few counts of this clonotype. The rearrangement joins TRBV29-1 to TRBJ1-1; D gene unclear. V lost 5 bases and J 1 base, leaving 8 bases between the germline ends. Germline loops: CDR1 SQVTM, CDR2 ANQGSEA. This CDR3 is built from 12 residues. The CDR3 region is CSVCQRNTEAFF. The CDR3 nucleotides are TGCAGCGTTTGTCAGCGGAACACTGAAGCTTTCTTT. Supplemented by reference TRBV29-1 and TRBJ1-1, the full variable domain reads SAVISQKPSRDICQRGTSLTIQCQVDSQVTMMFWYRQQPGQSLTLIATANQGSEATYESGFVIDKFPISRPNLTFSTLTVSNMSPEDSSIYLCSVCQRNTEAFFGQGTRLTVV.

The chain has TRBV5-4 and TRBJ2-7, with D perhaps matching TRBD1 or TRBD2 (5 bases each). The length of the CDR3 is 12 residues. Trimming took 5 bases from V and 11 from J, leaving 17 bases between them. Germline assignment: CDR1 SGHNT and CDR2 YYREEE (reference sequence). The CDR3 sequence is CASRQTEGSEYF. The CDR3 region has the DNA TGTGCCAGCAGACAGACTGAGGGGAGCGAGTACTTC.

The chain is built from TRBV7-4 and TRBJ2-7; 8 bases align to TRBD2. The CDR3 runs 14 residues. With 5 bases clipped from V and 1 base from J, the junction kept 4 bases outside the gene matches. Germline V gives CDR1 SGHVT, CDR2 SQSDAQ. The CDR3 DNA follows: TGTGCCAGCAGCCGAGCGGGAGAATCCTACGAGCAGTACTTC. Its translation: CASSRAGESYEQYF.